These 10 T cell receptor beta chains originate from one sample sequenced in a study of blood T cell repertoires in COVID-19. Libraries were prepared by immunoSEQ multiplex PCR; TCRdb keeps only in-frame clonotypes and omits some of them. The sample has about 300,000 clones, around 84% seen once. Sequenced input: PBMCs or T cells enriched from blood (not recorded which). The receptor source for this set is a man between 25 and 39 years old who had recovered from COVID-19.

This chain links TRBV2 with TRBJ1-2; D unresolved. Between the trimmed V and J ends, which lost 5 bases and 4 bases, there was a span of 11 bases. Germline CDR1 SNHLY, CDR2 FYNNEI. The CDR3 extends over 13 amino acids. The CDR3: CASSLFGSYGYTF. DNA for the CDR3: TGTGCCAGCAGTCTCTTTGGGAGCTATGGCTACACCTTC.

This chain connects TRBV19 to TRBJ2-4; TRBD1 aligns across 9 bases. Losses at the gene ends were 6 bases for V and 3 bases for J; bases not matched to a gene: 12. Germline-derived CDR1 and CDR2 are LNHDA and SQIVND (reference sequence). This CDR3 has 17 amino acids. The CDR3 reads CASSPGTGHQGKNIQYF. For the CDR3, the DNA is TGTGCCAGTAGCCCCGGGACAGGGCATCAGGGCAAAAACATTCAGTACTTC.

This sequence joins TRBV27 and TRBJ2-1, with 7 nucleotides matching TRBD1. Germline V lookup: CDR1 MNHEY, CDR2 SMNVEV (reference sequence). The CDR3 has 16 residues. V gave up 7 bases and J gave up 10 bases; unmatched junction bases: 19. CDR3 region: CASTTSGTASLWEQFF. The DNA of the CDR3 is TGTGCCAGCACCACTTCCGGGACAGCTAGCCTTTGGGAGCAGTTCTTC.

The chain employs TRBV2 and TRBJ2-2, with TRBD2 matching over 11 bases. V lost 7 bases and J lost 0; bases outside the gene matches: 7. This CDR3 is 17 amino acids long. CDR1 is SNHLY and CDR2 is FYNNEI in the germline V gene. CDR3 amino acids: CASTLAGESANTGELFF. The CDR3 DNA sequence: TGTGCCAGCACACTAGCGGGGGAGTCCGCGAACACCGGGGAGCTGTTTTTT.

The CDR3 nucleotides read TGTGCCAGCAGCCGGGGGGCGGGGACCGGGGAGCTGTTTTTT. It specifies CASSRGAGTGELFF. This chain connects TRBV11-2 to TRBJ2-2; D possibly corresponds to TRBD2 (7 bases). Germline CDR1 and CDR2: SGHAT and FQNNGV. Between the trimmed V and J ends, which lost 5 bases and 5 bases, there was a span of 12 bases. This CDR3 region has 14 residues.

In nucleotides, the CDR3 is TGTGCCAGCAGTTTGCTTGCGGGGGGGCCGGAGACCCAGTACTTC. Protein: CASSLLAGGPETQYF. This chain links TRBV27 with TRBJ2-5; TRBD2 matches 9 bases. CDR1 and CDR2 (germline): MNHEY, SMNVEV (reference sequence). Germline trimming cut 3 bases from V and 5 bases from J; bases unmatched to any gene: 7. The CDR3 loop spans 15 amino acids.

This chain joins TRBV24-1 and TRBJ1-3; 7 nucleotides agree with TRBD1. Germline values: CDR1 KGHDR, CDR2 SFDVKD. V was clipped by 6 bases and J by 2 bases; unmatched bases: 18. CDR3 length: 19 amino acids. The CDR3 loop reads CATSTGLVDGTEAGNTIYF. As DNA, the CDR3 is TGTGCCACCAGTACAGGGTTAGTCGACGGGACAGAGGCTGGAAACACCATATATTTT.

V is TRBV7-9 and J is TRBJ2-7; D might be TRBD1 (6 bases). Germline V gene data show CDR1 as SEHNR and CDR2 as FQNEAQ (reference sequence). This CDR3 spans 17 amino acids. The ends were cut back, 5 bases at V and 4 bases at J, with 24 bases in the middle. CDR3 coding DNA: TGTGCCAGCAGCCCCCGTCCACAGGGCCCCGGATCGTACGAGCAGTACTTC. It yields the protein CASSPRPQGPGSYEQYF.

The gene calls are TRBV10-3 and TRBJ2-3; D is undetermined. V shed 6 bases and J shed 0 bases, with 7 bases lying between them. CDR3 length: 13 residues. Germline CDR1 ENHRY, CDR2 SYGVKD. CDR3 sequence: CAISPFSTDTQYF. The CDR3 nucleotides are TGTGCCATCAGCCCATTTAGCACAGATACGCAGTATTTT.

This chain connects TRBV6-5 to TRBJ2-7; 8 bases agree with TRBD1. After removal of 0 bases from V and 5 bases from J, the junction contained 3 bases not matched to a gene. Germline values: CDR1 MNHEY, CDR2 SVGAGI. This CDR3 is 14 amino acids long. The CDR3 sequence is CASSYSDRADEQYF. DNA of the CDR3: TGTGCCAGCAGTTACTCGGACAGGGCAGACGAGCAGTACTTC.